A selection of T cell receptor beta chains follows, all from one sample in a study of PD-1 and CTLA-4 blockade in melanoma. The method was immunoSEQ multiplex PCR; TCRdb's version includes in-frame clones alone and lacks a portion of them. Of under 13,000 clones in the sample, roughly 80% are singletons; the top ten hold roughly 34%. This specimen consisted of CD8+ T cells from peripheral blood, obtained from a patient given anti-PD-1 treatment. These receptors were obtained from a human donor with melanoma. Each CDR3 is given with its conserved first and last residue. The order of the fields is J gene, clone size, D gene, V gene, CDR3 protein, CDR3 DNA. D genes are given only for firm matches. Clone size is given for some rows only: seen once, a few or many times, or a class if the clone is expanded.

TRBJ1-3 | few | NA | TRBV5-5 | CASSLVGTGNTIYF | TGTGCCAGCAGCTTGGTTGGGACTGGAAACACCATATATTTT
TRBJ2-7 | once | NA | TRBV30 | CAWGETAYEQYF | TGTGCCTGGGGAGAGACTGCCTACGAGCAGTACTTC
TRBJ2-7 | NA | NA | TRBV11-3 | CASSLDYGYNNYEQYF | TGTGCCAGCAGCTTAGATTACGGATACAACAACTACGAGCAGTACTTC
TRBJ1-1 | NA | NA | TRBV4-1 | CASSQVRTDEAFF | TGCGCCAGCAGCCAGGTCCGGACGGATGAAGCTTTCTTT
TRBJ1-5 | NA | NA | TRBV7-6 | CASSLGGRGFQPQHF | TGTGCCAGCAGCTTAGGGGGGAGAGGGTTTCAGCCCCAGCATTTT
TRBJ1-5 | NA | NA | TRBV7-9 | CASSLANQPQHF | TGTGCCAGCAGCTTAGCCAATCAGCCCCAGCATTTT
TRBJ2-2 | few | TRBD1 | TRBV6-5 | CASSYWDSNTGELFF | TGTGCCAGCAGTTACTGGGACAGTAACACCGGGGAGCTGTTTTTT
TRBJ2-7 | NA | TRBD1 | TRBV7-7 | CASDPGTGPYEQYF | TGTGCTAGCGACCCCGGGACAGGTCCCTACGAGCAGTACTTC
TRBJ2-2 | NA | NA | TRBV7-2 | CASSPRLGGELFF | TGTGCCAGCAGCCCCCGGTTAGGCGGGGAGCTGTTTTTT
TRBJ2-3 | once | TRBD1 | TRBV9 | CASSETGVDTQYF | TGTGCCAGCAGTGAGACAGGGGTAGATACGCAGTATTTT
TRBJ2-1 | NA | NA | TRBV12-3/TRBV12-4 | CASSPRDIEQFF | TGTGCCAGCAGTCCTAGAGACATCGAGCAGTTCTTC
TRBJ2-6 | NA | TRBD2 | TRBV5-4 | CASSSGRTSVSGANVLTF | TGTGCCAGCAGCTCTGGGCGGACTAGCGTTTCTGGGGCCAACGTCCTGACTTTC
TRBJ2-1 | NA | NA | TRBV29-1 | CSVEERGMRPYNEQFF | TGCAGCGTTGAAGAGCGAGGGATGCGACCATACAATGAGCAGTTCTTC
TRBJ2-3 | NA | NA | TRBV13 | CASSLERATDTQYF | TGTGCCAGCAGCTTAGAGCGGGCCACAGATACGCAGTATTTT
TRBJ1-5 | NA | NA | TRBV7-8 | CASSETRGGNQPQHF | TGTGCCAGCAGCGAAACGCGAGGAGGCAATCAGCCCCAGCATTTT